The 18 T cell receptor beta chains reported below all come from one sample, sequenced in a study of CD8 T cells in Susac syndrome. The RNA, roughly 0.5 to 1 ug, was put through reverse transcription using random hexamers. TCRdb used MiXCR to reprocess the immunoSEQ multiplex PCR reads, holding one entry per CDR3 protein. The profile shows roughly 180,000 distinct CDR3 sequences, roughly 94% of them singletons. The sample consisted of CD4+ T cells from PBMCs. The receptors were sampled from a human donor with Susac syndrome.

The CDR3 DNA sequence: TGTGCCAGCAGCCGGATGGATGGGGCGGGAGCAAACTATGGCTACACCTTC. Its translation is CASSRMDGAGANYGYTF. This chain joins TRBV5-4 and TRBJ1-2; tentative D call: TRBD1 (5 bases). The CDR3 runs 17 residues. Between the trimmed V and J ends, which lost 4 bases and 2 bases, there was a span of 21 bases. Per the germline V gene, CDR1 is SGHNT and CDR2 is YYREEE (reference sequence).

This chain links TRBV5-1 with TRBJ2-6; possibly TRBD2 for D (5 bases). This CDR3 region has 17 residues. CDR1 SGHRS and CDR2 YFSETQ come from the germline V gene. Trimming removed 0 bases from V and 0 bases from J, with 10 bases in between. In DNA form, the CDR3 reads TGCGCCAGCAGCTTGGGGGCCGGAGGCTCTGGGGCCAACGTCCTGACTTTC. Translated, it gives CASSLGAGGSGANVLTF.

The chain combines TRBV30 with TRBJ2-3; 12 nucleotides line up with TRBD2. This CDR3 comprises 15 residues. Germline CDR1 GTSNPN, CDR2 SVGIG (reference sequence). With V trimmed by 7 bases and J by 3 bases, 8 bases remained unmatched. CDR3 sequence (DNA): TGTGCCTCTCGAAACGGACTAGCGGGAACAGATACGCAGTATTTT. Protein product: CASRNGLAGTDTQYF.

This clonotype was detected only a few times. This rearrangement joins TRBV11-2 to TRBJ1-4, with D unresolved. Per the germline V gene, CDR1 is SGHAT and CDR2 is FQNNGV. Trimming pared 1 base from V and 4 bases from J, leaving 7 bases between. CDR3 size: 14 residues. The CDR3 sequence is CASSLGLFNEKLFF. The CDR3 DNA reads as TGTGCCAGCAGCTTAGGCCTTTTTAATGAAAAACTGTTTTTT.

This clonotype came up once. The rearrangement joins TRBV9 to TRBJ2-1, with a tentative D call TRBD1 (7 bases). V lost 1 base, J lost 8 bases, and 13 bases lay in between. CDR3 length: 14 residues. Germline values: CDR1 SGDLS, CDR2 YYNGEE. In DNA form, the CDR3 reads TGTGCCAGCAGCGTATACAGGGGAGGACATGAGCAGTTCTTC. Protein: CASSVYRGGHEQFF.

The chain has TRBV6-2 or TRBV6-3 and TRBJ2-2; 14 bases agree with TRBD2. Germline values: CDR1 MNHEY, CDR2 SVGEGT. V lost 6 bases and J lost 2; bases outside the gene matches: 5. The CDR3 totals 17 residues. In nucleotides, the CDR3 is TGTGCCAGCAGGGGGACTAGCGGGAGATCCAACACCGGGGAGCTGTTTTTT. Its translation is CASRGTSGRSNTGELFF.

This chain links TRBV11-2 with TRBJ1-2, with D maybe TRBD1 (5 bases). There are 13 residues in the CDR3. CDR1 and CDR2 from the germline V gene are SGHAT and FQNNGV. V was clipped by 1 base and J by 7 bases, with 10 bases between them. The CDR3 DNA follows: TGTGCCAGCAGCTTAGCGGGGGGATCTGGCTACACCTTC. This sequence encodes CASSLAGGSGYTF.

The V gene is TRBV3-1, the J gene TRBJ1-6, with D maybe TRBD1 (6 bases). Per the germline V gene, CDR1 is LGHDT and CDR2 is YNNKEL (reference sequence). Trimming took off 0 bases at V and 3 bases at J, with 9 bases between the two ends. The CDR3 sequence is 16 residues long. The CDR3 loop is CASSQDLGGYNSPLHF. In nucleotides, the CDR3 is TGTGCCAGCAGCCAAGATCTAGGGGGCTATAATTCACCCCTCCACTTT.

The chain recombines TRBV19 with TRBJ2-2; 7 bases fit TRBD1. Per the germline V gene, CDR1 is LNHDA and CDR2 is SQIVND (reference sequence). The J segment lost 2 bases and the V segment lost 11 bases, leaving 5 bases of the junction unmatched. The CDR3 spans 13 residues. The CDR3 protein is CAYRDRNTGELFF. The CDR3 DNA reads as TGTGCCTACCGGGACAGAAACACCGGGGAGCTGTTTTTT.

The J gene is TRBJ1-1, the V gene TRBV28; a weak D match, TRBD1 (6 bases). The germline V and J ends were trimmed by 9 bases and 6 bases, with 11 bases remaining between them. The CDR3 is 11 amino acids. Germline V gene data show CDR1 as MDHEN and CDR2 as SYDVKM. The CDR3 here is CASPKGAEAFF. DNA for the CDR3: TGTGCCAGTCCAAAGGGGGCTGAAGCTTTCTTT.

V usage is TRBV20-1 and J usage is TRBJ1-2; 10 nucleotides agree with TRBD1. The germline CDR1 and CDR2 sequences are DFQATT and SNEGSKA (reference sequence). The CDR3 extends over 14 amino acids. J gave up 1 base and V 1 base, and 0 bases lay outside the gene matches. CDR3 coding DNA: TGCAGTGCTAGAGGGACAGGGGGTAACTATGGCTACACCTTC. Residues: CSARGTGGNYGYTF.

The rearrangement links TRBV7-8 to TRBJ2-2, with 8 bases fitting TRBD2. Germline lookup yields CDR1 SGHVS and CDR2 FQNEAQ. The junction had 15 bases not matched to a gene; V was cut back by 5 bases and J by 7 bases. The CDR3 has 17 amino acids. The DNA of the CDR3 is TGTGCCAGCAGCCCTAATAGCGGGGCCCGGTTAGTCGGGGAGCTGTTTTTT. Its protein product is CASSPNSGARLVGELFF.

The CDR3 nucleotides are TGTGCCAGCAGACGGGACAGGGGGACGGACTATGGCTACACCTTC. Translating gives CASRRDRGTDYGYTF. The V and J genes are TRBV27 and TRBJ1-2, with TRBD1 matching over 11 bases. Germline assignment: CDR1 MNHEY and CDR2 SMNVEV (reference sequence). V was clipped by 6 bases and J by 3 bases; unmatched bases: 6. The CDR3 extends over 15 amino acids.

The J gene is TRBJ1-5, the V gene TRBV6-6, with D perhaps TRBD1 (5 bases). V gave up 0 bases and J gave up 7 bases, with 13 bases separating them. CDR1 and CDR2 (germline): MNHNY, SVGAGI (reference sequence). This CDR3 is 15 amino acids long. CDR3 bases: TGTGCCAGCAGTTACTCGGGTCAGGGAATGCAGCCCCAGCATTTT. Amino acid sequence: CASSYSGQGMQPQHF.

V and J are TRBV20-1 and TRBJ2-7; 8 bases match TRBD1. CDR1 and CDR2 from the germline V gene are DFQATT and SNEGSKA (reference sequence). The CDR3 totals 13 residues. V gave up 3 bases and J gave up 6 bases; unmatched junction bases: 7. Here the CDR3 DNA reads TGCAGTGCTAGTGACAGGGGCCCGGGCGAGCAGTACTTC. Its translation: CSASDRGPGEQYF.

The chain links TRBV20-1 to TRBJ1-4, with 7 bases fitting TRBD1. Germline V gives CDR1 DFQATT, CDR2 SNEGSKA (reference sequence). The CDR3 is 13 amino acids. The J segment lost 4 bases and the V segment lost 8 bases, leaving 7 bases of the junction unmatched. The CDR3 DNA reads TGCAGTTCGGGACAGCCGATTAATGAAAAACTGTTTTTT. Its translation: CSSGQPINEKLFF.

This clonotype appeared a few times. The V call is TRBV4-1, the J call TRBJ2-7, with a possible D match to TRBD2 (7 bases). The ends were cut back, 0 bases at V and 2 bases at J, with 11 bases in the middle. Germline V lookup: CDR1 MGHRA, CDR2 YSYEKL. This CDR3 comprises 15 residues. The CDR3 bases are TGCGCCAGCAGCCAAGATGGGGGGGCCACCTACGAGCAGTACTTC. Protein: CASSQDGGATYEQYF.

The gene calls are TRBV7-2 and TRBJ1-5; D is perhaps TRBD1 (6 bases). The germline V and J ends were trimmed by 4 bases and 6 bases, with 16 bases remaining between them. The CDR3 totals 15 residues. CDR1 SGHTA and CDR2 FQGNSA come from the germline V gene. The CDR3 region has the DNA TGTGCCAGCAGCTATACCGGGACAACGTCTCAGCCCCAGCATTTT. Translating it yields CASSYTGTTSQPQHF.